This TCR beta chain appears in the sequencing data of a study of read filtering for tumor transcriptome and immune sequencing. For the study at large: Transcriptome libraries were built from DNase-treated RNA. Study-wide results and limits: Dropping single-read clonotypes raised IR-seq and RNA-seq shared-clonotype correlation. This fraction held mixed bone marrow immune cells after CD138-negative sorting.

The library was built from roughly 400 ng RNA with molecular barcoded adaptors for alpha/delta and beta/gamma chains. MiXCR, run by TCRdb on the reads, gives a single entry per CDR3 protein. The table has 50,000 to 65,000 distinct CDR3 sequences, over 9% seen once. The CDR3 sequence is 15 residues long. Per the germline V gene, CDR1 is SGHRS and CDR2 is YFSETQ. For this clonotype: What it recognizes is unknown. This may be a read error: a much more frequent sequence differs by one nucleotide.

The sequencing sample was made of a population of CD138-negative cells sorted from bone marrow. The source is a donor at least 40 years old with multiple myeloma. The V call is TRBV5-1, the J call TRBJ1-5; D unclear. Here the CDR3 DNA reads TGCGCCAGCAGCTTGGGAGACAATAGCAGTCAGCCCCAGCATTTT. Its protein is CASSLGDNSSQPQHF.